The rows below give T cell receptor beta chains drawn from one sample of a study of shared clonotypes between healthy human individuals. Profiling relied on immunoSEQ multiplex PCR, and the TCRdb table lists in-frame clones only, not all of them. The sample holds over 850,000 clones; 78% are singletons and the top ten take approximately 0.56%. The sample consisted of memory CD4+ T cells from PBMCs. The receptor source for this set is a man younger than 35 in good health. Some clones in this sample may be carry-over from other donors' samples. The CDR3 runs from the conserved cysteine through the conserved F or W. A D gene is named only where the DNA matches it firmly. Not all rows give a size; the values are once, few, many and, for expanded clones, a class.

v_call	d_call	clone_size	j_call	cdr3_nt	cdr3_aa
TRBV27	NA	NA	TRBJ1-4	TGTGCCAGCAGCACATCCCGGGGGGCCTTTGCAACTAATGAAAAACTGTTTTTT	CASSTSRGAFATNEKLFF
TRBV5-6	TRBD1	NA	TRBJ1-1	TGTGCCAGCAGCTTGGCTAGGACAGGTTTTGTCACTGAAGCTTTCTTT	CASSLARTGFVTEAFF
TRBV4-2	TRBD1	NA	TRBJ2-1	TGTGCCAGCAGACGGACAGGGGGCCCCTACAATGAGCAGTTCTTC	CASRRTGGPYNEQFF
TRBV9	TRBD1	NA	TRBJ1-2	TGTGCCAGCAGCGTTCTACAGGGGCCCTATGGCTACACCTTC	CASSVLQGPYGYTF
TRBV28	TRBD2	NA	TRBJ2-7	TGTGCCAGCAGTAGGACTAGCGGGACATACGAGCAGTACTTC	CASSRTSGTYEQYF
TRBV5-6	NA	many	TRBJ1-4	TGTGCCAGCAGCCAGGAGGGATTTGAAAAACTGTTTTTT	CASSQEGFEKLFF
TRBV6-5	NA	once	TRBJ1-1	TGTGCCAGCAGTTACCTCCATAGGCCACTGAACACTGAAGCTTTCTTT	CASSYLHRPLNTEAFF
TRBV15	NA	few	TRBJ1-5	TGTGCCACCAGCACAGGGCCTTACTCCAATCAGCCCCAGCATTTT	CATSTGPYSNQPQHF
TRBV7-9	NA	NA	TRBJ2-7	TGTGCCAGCAGCCTGCGGGACAGTTCCTACGAGCAGTACTTC	CASSLRDSSYEQYF
TRBV28	NA	NA	TRBJ1-2	TGTGCCAGCAGTTCTTATAACTATGGCTACACCTTC	CASSSYNYGYTF
TRBV6-4	TRBD2	NA	TRBJ2-7	TGTGCCAGCAGTGACTCCCTTAGCGGGAGCTCCTACGAGCAGTACTTC	CASSDSLSGSSYEQYF
TRBV28	NA	NA	TRBJ1-1	TGTGCCAGCAGTTTTGGCAGGATGAACACTGAAGCTTTCTTT	CASSFGRMNTEAFF